This TCR beta chain is drawn from a study of blood T cell repertoires in COVID-19. Germline values: CDR1 SGDLS, CDR2 YYNGEE. The trim removed 0 bases at V and 6 bases at J, leaving 6 bases unmatched. The CDR3 is made up of 16 amino acids. Source study methods: Amplification of reference gene primers provided the estimated nucleated cell counts. Method: immunoSEQ multiplex PCR; TCRdb's copy keeps in-frame clones and lacks some. V, J and clone size are those of that table, while D and trimming were read from the DNA. The table lists about 200,000 clones, roughly 90% of them singletons. Participants were placed into cohorts based on the clinical history they reported. The recovered donors of Cohort 3 showed two negative PCRs, clearance, or symptom resolution.

The chain is built from TRBV9 and TRBJ2-3, with 11 bases that match TRBD2. The sequence derives from a woman younger than 35 who had recovered from COVID-19. The source material was PBMCs or T cells enriched from blood (not recorded which). The CDR3 loop is CASSVERLAGRDTQYF. DNA for the CDR3: TGTGCCAGCAGCGTAGAGAGACTAGCGGGGCGGGATACGCAGTATTTT.